The entry below gives a single T cell receptor beta chain sequence along with its context. The record originates from a study of blood T cell repertoires in COVID-19. Study overall: Collection of acute and convalescent COVID-19 samples took place in the United States, Italy and Spain. Nucleic acid was either cDNA or gDNA, and it came from T cells, B-cell-depleted T cells, or PBMCs.

Trimming shortened V by 4 bases and J by 4 bases, and 14 bases separated the two germline ends. The CDR3 contains 15 residues. Germline loops: CDR1 SGHAT, CDR2 FQNNGV. Assay used: immunoSEQ multiplex PCR; TCRdb lists only in-frame clones, some missing. Of 40,000 to 45,000 clones in the sample, roughly nine tenths were seen once. The sequenced material came from peripheral blood. The sequence derives from a man aged 50-59 years with active COVID-19. The chain combines TRBV11-2 with TRBJ2-1; D might be TRBD2 (5 bases). The DNA of the CDR3 is TGTGCCAGCAGCTCCGATAGCGAGACGTACAATGAGCAGTTCTTC. Its translation: CASSSDSETYNEQFF.